The 7 T cell receptor beta chains below all came from one sample that was sequenced in a study of persistence of HIV-infected CD4 T cells. This was the immunoSEQ version 4 assay in survey mode. The protocol was immunoSEQ multiplex PCR, while the TCRdb copy is restricted to in-frame clones and leaves out a portion. The sample lists under 35,000 clones; roughly 70% were seen once. No antigen has been assigned to these receptors. Overlapping HIV-1 Gag 15-mer peptides at approximately 1 ug per peptide per mL were used. CD4+ T cells upregulating both CD40 ligand and CD69 were sorted as responding cells. This specimen was CD4+ T cells sorted from PBMCs after roughly 18-hour stimulation, taken from a patient who received antiretroviral therapy. The receptor set was obtained from an adult man with HIV who was CMV-seropositive.

V and J are TRBV24-1 and TRBJ1-5, with 9 bases identical to TRBD1. Germline CDR1 reads KGHDR; CDR2 reads SFDVKD. This CDR3 spans 15 amino acids. Unmatched junction bases numbered 4, after V lost 4 bases and J lost 4 bases. CDR3 sequence reads: CATSEGQGLNQPQHF. The CDR3 DNA reads TGTGCCACCAGTGAGGGACAGGGCTTGAATCAGCCCCAGCATTTT.

V is TRBV19 and J is TRBJ2-2; D might be TRBD1 (6 bases). V shed 3 bases and J shed 3 bases, with 14 bases lying between them. The CDR3 is 16 amino acids. Looked up from germline, CDR1 is LNHDA and CDR2 is SQIVND (reference sequence). The CDR3 loop reads CASSMGSGGDTGELFF. The CDR3 DNA is TGTGCCAGTAGTATGGGCAGTGGGGGCGACACCGGGGAGCTGTTTTTT.

The chain employs TRBV5-1 and TRBJ1-2; D possibly corresponds to TRBD1 (5 bases). The V end was cut by 2 bases, the J end by 8 bases, with 13 bases between. This CDR3 is built from 13 residues. Germline loops: CDR1 SGHRS, CDR2 YFSETQ. The CDR3 protein is CASSFNGGGGYTF. In DNA, the CDR3 is TGCGCCAGCAGCTTTAACGGGGGTGGCGGCTACACCTTC.

This chain uses TRBV6-5 with TRBJ1-1, with TRBD1 matching 7 bases. Germline values: CDR1 MNHEY, CDR2 SVGAGI. Trimming removed 0 bases from V and 7 bases from J; junction bases left unmatched: 5. The CDR3 consists of 14 residues. CDR3 in amino acids: CASSYSWDSLEAFF. The CDR3 region has the DNA TGTGCCAGCAGTTACTCGTGGGACAGCCTTGAAGCTTTCTTT.

CDR3 region: CASSQENRRWGYEQYF. The DNA for the CDR3 is TGTGCCAGCAGCCAAGAAAATAGGAGGTGGGGCTACGAGCAGTACTTC. The gene calls are TRBV14 and TRBJ2-7; D possibly corresponds to TRBD2 (5 bases). Germline V gene data show CDR1 as SGHDN and CDR2 as FVKESK. This CDR3 has 16 amino acids. Trimming removed 0 bases from V and 3 bases from J, with 15 bases in between.

There are a few counts of this clone. V is TRBV19 and J is TRBJ1-1; 8 bases align to TRBD1. The CDR3 extends over 15 amino acids. Germline CDR1 and CDR2: LNHDA and SQIVND (reference sequence). Trimming removed 6 bases from V and 1 base from J; junction bases left unmatched: 7. The CDR3 bases are TGTGCCAGTAGACCAACCGGGACAGGGAACACTGAAGCTTTCTTT. Translated, it gives CASRPTGTGNTEAFF.

This clone was recorded a few times. This chain joins TRBV4-1 and TRBJ1-2, with D maybe TRBD1 (5 bases). There are 13 residues in the CDR3. Germline-derived CDR1 and CDR2 are MGHRA and YSYEKL. Trimming took off 0 bases at V and 8 bases at J, with 10 bases between the two ends. CDR3 in DNA: TGCGCCAGCAGCCAAGATCCAGGGCTCGGCTACACCTTC. Translated, it gives CASSQDPGLGYTF.